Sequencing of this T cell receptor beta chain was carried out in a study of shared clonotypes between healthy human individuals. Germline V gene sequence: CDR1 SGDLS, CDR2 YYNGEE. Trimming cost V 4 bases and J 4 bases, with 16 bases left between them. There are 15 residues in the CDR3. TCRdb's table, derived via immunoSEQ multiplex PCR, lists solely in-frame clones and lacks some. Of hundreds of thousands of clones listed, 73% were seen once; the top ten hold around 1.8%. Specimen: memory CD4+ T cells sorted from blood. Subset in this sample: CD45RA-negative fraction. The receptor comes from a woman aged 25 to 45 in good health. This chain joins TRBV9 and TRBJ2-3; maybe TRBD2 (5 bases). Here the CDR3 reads CASSPSGAAADTQYF. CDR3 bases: TGTGCCAGCAGCCCCAGCGGCGCGGCGGCAGATACGCAGTATTTT.